This T cell receptor beta chain was captured by sequencing in a study of long-term antiretroviral therapy in people with HIV. Findings and caveats of the study: Those clones which expanded before ART made up the dominant part of the repertoire at all time points.

Researchers ran immunoSEQ v3.0 at survey level. Sequencing used immunoSEQ multiplex PCR; TCRdb keeps in-frame clones, though not all of them. The data contain 13,000 or so clones, around three quarters of them singletons. There were no participants with HIV treated outside the United States. On this clone: Its target is not known.

This TCR was recovered from a middle-aged man with HIV. Here the sequenced sample was unsorted PBMCs, taken 3.2 years before starting antiretroviral therapy.

The CDR3 DNA follows: TGTGCCAGCAGCACCTGGACAGGGTATAATGGCGAGCAGTACTTC. Protein: CASSTWTGYNGEQYF. V gene TRBV13 combines with J gene TRBJ2-7, with 8 bases aligning to TRBD1. Trimming removed 5 bases from V and 6 bases from J; junction bases left unmatched: 12. The CDR3 spans 15 residues. Germline V gene sequence: CDR1 PRHDT, CDR2 FYEKMQ (reference sequence). The whole variable domain, filled in from reference TRBV13 and TRBJ2-7, reads AAGVIQSPRHLIKEKRETATLKCYPIPRHDTVYWYQQGPGQDPQFLISFYEKMQSDKGSIPDRFSAQQFSDYHSELNMSSLELGDSALYFCASSTWTGYNGEQYFGPGTRLTVT.